Listed below are T cell receptor beta chains from one sample, sequenced in a study of graft-versus-host responses after intestinal transplantation. No antigens are known for them. The data were produced by immunoSEQ multiplex PCR, yet TCRdb's version contains in-frame clones alone and is incomplete. The table has 50,000 or so clones, over 90% seen once; the top ten hold 2% to 2.5%. Sequenced here: unstimulated CD4+ T cells sorted from spleen or lymph node cells, sampled before transplant. Every receptor here comes from a human donor who was the organ donor for an intestinal transplant. Both conserved end residues are part of each CDR3. D genes are given only for firm matches. Clone size is shown for a subset of rows, as once, few, many or a class of expanded clone.

clone size: -; J gene: TRBJ2-5; D gene: -; V gene: TRBV12-5; CDR3 protein: CASGLGGSSETQYF; CDR3 DNA: TGTGCTAGTGGTTTGGGTGGGTCGTCAGAGACCCAGTACTTC
clone size: -; J gene: TRBJ2-1; D gene: TRBD2; V gene: TRBV30; CDR3 protein: CAWRRLAGGLDEQFF; CDR3 DNA: TGTGCCTGGAGGAGACTAGCGGGAGGGCTCGATGAGCAGTTCTTC
clone size: -; J gene: TRBJ2-7; D gene: TRBD1; V gene: TRBV7-2; CDR3 protein: CASSKDRGLRYEQYF; CDR3 DNA: TGTGCCAGCAGCAAGGACAGGGGGCTCCGCTACGAGCAGTACTTC
clone size: once; J gene: TRBJ2-7; D gene: TRBD2; V gene: TRBV18; CDR3 protein: CASSPGASGYEQYF; CDR3 DNA: TGTGCCAGCTCACCGGGGGCTAGCGGGTACGAGCAGTACTTC
clone size: -; J gene: TRBJ2-5; D gene: TRBD2; V gene: TRBV7-2; CDR3 protein: CASSLVPGLAGGPSEQYF; CDR3 DNA: TGTGCCAGCAGCTTAGTCCCGGGACTAGCGGGAGGGCCGAGTGAGCAGTACTTC
clone size: -; J gene: TRBJ1-5; D gene: -; V gene: TRBV15; CDR3 protein: CATSRAREGISNQPQHF; CDR3 DNA: TGTGCCACCAGCCGGGCAAGAGAGGGGATTAGCAATCAGCCCCAGCATTTT
clone size: -; J gene: TRBJ2-7; D gene: -; V gene: TRBV18; CDR3 protein: CASSPRTRVDIYEQYF; CDR3 DNA: TGTGCCAGCTCACCACGTACAAGGGTTGACATATACGAGCAGTACTTC
clone size: -; J gene: TRBJ2-3; D gene: TRBD2; V gene: TRBV28; CDR3 protein: CASSRTSGTDTQYF; CDR3 DNA: TGTGCCAGCAGTCGGACTAGCGGCACAGATACGCAGTATTTT
clone size: -; J gene: TRBJ2-2; D gene: TRBD2; V gene: TRBV4-2; CDR3 protein: CASSLGTSGRGTGELFF; CDR3 DNA: TGTGCCAGCAGCCTCGGGACTAGCGGGAGAGGGACCGGGGAGCTGTTTTTT
clone size: once; J gene: TRBJ2-3; D gene: -; V gene: TRBV4-3; CDR3 protein: CASSLADTDTQYF; CDR3 DNA: TGCGCCAGCAGCCTCGCGGACACAGATACGCAGTATTTT
clone size: -; J gene: TRBJ2-7; D gene: TRBD1; V gene: TRBV18; CDR3 protein: CASSPGQWDYEQYF; CDR3 DNA: TGTGCCAGCTCACCGGGACAGTGGGACTACGAGCAGTACTTC
clone size: -; J gene: TRBJ2-6; D gene: -; V gene: TRBV7-2; CDR3 protein: CASSLVLSGANVLTF; CDR3 DNA: TGTGCCAGCAGCTTAGTTCTGTCTGGGGCCAACGTCCTGACTTTC
clone size: -; J gene: TRBJ1-5; D gene: -; V gene: TRBV6-5; CDR3 protein: CASSYLVTQPQHF; CDR3 DNA: TGTGCCAGCAGTTATCTTGTAACTCAGCCCCAGCATTTT
clone size: -; J gene: TRBJ2-5; D gene: TRBD1; V gene: TRBV2; CDR3 protein: CASKGLLGQGGETQYF; CDR3 DNA: TGTGCCAGTAAGGGCCTACTTGGACAGGGCGGGGAGACCCAGTACTTC
clone size: -; J gene: TRBJ2-7; D gene: TRBD1; V gene: TRBV5-1; CDR3 protein: CASSLVRTGVYEQYF; CDR3 DNA: TGCGCCAGCAGCTTAGTAAGGACAGGGGTCTACGAGCAGTACTTC
clone size: -; J gene: TRBJ2-7; D gene: TRBD2; V gene: TRBV14; CDR3 protein: CASSRLAGLVYEQYF; CDR3 DNA: TGTGCCAGCAGCCGCCTAGCGGGATTAGTCTACGAGCAGTACTTC
clone size: -; J gene: TRBJ2-5; D gene: -; V gene: TRBV29-1; CDR3 protein: CSVGAMYQETQYF; CDR3 DNA: TGCAGCGTTGGCGCTATGTACCAAGAGACCCAGTACTTC
clone size: -; J gene: TRBJ2-7; D gene: TRBD2; V gene: TRBV6-5; CDR3 protein: CASSFRLAGFYEQYF; CDR3 DNA: TGTGCCAGCAGTTTCCGACTAGCGGGATTCTACGAGCAGTACTTC
clone size: -; J gene: TRBJ2-5; D gene: -; V gene: TRBV6-5; CDR3 protein: CASSYFGQQETQYF; CDR3 DNA: TGTGCCAGCAGTTACTTTGGACAGCAAGAGACCCAGTACTTC
clone size: -; J gene: TRBJ2-1; D gene: -; V gene: TRBV4-2; CDR3 protein: CASSQEPLPYRRDESNEQFF; CDR3 DNA: TGTGCCAGCAGCCAAGAACCCCTCCCCTATAGACGGGATGAGAGCAATGAGCAGTTCTTC
clone size: -; J gene: TRBJ2-2; D gene: TRBD2; V gene: TRBV7-9; CDR3 protein: CASSTRLAGTNTGELFF; CDR3 DNA: TGTGCCAGCAGCACCCGACTAGCGGGGACGAACACCGGGGAGCTGTTTTTT
clone size: -; J gene: TRBJ2-7; D gene: TRBD2; V gene: TRBV29-1; CDR3 protein: CSVEASGRSEQYF; CDR3 DNA: TGCAGCGTTGAAGCCAGCGGGAGGAGCGAGCAGTACTTC
clone size: -; J gene: TRBJ2-5; D gene: -; V gene: TRBV9; CDR3 protein: CASSPDVQTSGETQYF; CDR3 DNA: TGTGCCAGCAGCCCAGACGTCCAAACATCGGGAGAGACCCAGTACTTC
clone size: -; J gene: TRBJ1-1; D gene: -; V gene: TRBV7-2; CDR3 protein: CASSLEARKNTEAFF; CDR3 DNA: TGTGCCAGCAGCTTAGAAGCGCGGAAGAACACTGAAGCTTTCTTT
clone size: once; J gene: TRBJ2-5; D gene: -; V gene: TRBV5-4; CDR3 protein: CASSFGLETQYF; CDR3 DNA: TGTGCCAGCAGCTTTGGATTGGAGACCCAGTACTTC
clone size: -; J gene: TRBJ2-2; D gene: -; V gene: TRBV15; CDR3 protein: CATSRVVGGPGELFF; CDR3 DNA: TGTGCCACCAGCAGAGTAGTAGGTGGTCCCGGGGAGCTGTTTTTT
clone size: -; J gene: TRBJ2-1; D gene: -; V gene: TRBV5-1; CDR3 protein: CASSLEVYSSYNEQFF; CDR3 DNA: TGCGCCAGCAGCTTGGAGGTTTACAGCTCCTACAATGAGCAGTTCTTC
clone size: -; J gene: TRBJ2-7; D gene: TRBD1; V gene: TRBV30; CDR3 protein: CAWSVRGQGVSEQYF; CDR3 DNA: TGTGCCTGGAGTGTAAGGGGACAGGGTGTCTCCGAGCAGTACTTC
clone size: -; J gene: TRBJ2-5; D gene: TRBD2; V gene: TRBV7-3; CDR3 protein: CASSPTSGRARETQYF; CDR3 DNA: TGTGCCAGCAGCCCTACTAGCGGGAGGGCCAGGGAGACCCAGTACTTC
clone size: -; J gene: TRBJ2-2; D gene: TRBD2; V gene: TRBV28; CDR3 protein: CASSPLAGLTGELFF; CDR3 DNA: TGTGCCAGCAGTCCCCTAGCGGGATTAACCGGGGAGCTGTTTTTT
clone size: -; J gene: TRBJ2-7; D gene: TRBD1; V gene: TRBV30; CDR3 protein: CAWTPSGQGFYEQYF; CDR3 DNA: TGTGCCTGGACTCCGTCGGGACAGGGGTTCTACGAGCAGTACTTC
clone size: -; J gene: TRBJ2-5; D gene: -; V gene: TRBV29-1; CDR3 protein: CSVEGGLVGETQYF; CDR3 DNA: TGCAGCGTTGAAGGCGGGCTAGTCGGAGAGACCCAGTACTTC
clone size: -; J gene: TRBJ2-1; D gene: -; V gene: TRBV28; CDR3 protein: CASTTDNEQFF; CDR3 DNA: TGTGCCAGCACCACCGACAATGAGCAGTTCTTC
clone size: -; J gene: TRBJ2-7; D gene: -; V gene: TRBV4-1; CDR3 protein: CASSQGVRSDLINEQYF; CDR3 DNA: TGCGCCAGCAGCCAAGGGGTACGTTCGGATTTGATTAACGAGCAGTACTTC
clone size: -; J gene: TRBJ2-1; D gene: -; V gene: TRBV9; CDR3 protein: CASSVGSWYNEQFF; CDR3 DNA: TGTGCCAGCAGCGTAGGTAGCTGGTACAATGAGCAGTTCTTC
clone size: -; J gene: TRBJ2-3; D gene: TRBD2; V gene: TRBV18; CDR3 protein: CASSPPREGPSTDTQYF; CDR3 DNA: TGTGCCAGCTCACCACCCCGGGAGGGCCCCAGCACAGATACGCAGTATTTT
clone size: -; J gene: TRBJ1-1; D gene: TRBD1; V gene: TRBV28; CDR3 protein: CASSPYRGRPEAFF; CDR3 DNA: TGTGCCAGCAGTCCTTACAGGGGGAGACCTGAAGCTTTCTTT
clone size: -; J gene: TRBJ1-2; D gene: -; V gene: TRBV4-3; CDR3 protein: CASSQDPSTGLYGYTF; CDR3 DNA: TGCGCCAGCAGCCAAGACCCCTCTACAGGGCTCTATGGCTACACCTTC
clone size: -; J gene: TRBJ2-1; D gene: TRBD1; V gene: TRBV27; CDR3 protein: CASSLSDRGSEQFF; CDR3 DNA: TGTGCCAGCAGTTTATCGGACAGGGGAAGTGAGCAGTTCTTC
clone size: -; J gene: TRBJ1-1; D gene: -; V gene: TRBV6-5; CDR3 protein: CASSITGNTEAFF; CDR3 DNA: TGTGCCAGCAGCATCACAGGGAACACTGAAGCTTTCTTT
clone size: -; J gene: TRBJ2-2; D gene: -; V gene: TRBV7-3; CDR3 protein: CASSLNRNTGELFF; CDR3 DNA: TGTGCCAGCAGCTTAAACCGGAACACCGGGGAGCTGTTTTTT
clone size: -; J gene: TRBJ2-1; D gene: TRBD2; V gene: TRBV6-1; CDR3 protein: CASSGSGTSASSSYNEQFF; CDR3 DNA: TGTGCCAGCAGTGGATCCGGGACTAGCGCGAGTAGCTCCTACAATGAGCAGTTCTTC